The 30 T cell receptor beta chains given below trace back to one sample, sequenced in a study of CD4+ T cells in melanoma. TCRdb's table, derived via immunoSEQ multiplex PCR, lists solely in-frame clones and lacks some. The sample includes 3,700 or so clones, approximately 66% of them seen just once. The sample consisted of cells from a culture (not recorded whether cultured in vitro). Every receptor here comes from a human donor with melanoma.

This clone was detected only a few times. The chain couples TRBV19 to TRBJ2-2; D is possibly TRBD2 (7 bases). V lost 3 bases and J 6 bases, leaving 14 bases between the germline ends. This CDR3 has 15 amino acids. From germline, CDR1 is LNHDA and CDR2 SQIVND (reference sequence). The CDR3 loop reads CASSIRGARAGELFF. In nucleotides, the CDR3 is TGTGCCAGTAGTATTCGGGGGGCGAGGGCCGGGGAGCTGTTTTTT.

The chain's CDR3 is CASSLLASHYEQYF. For the CDR3, the DNA is TGTGCCAGCAGCTTACTAGCGAGCCACTACGAGCAGTACTTC. The chain carries TRBV7-9 and TRBJ2-7; D may be TRBD2 (6 bases). The germline gives CDR1 SEHNR, CDR2 FQNEAQ (reference sequence). The V and J ends lost 2 bases and 3 bases respectively, with 11 bases between them. The CDR3 consists of 14 residues. Looking up the rest from reference TRBV7-9 and TRBJ2-7 gives the full variable domain: DTGVSQNPRHKITKRGQNVTFRCDPISEHNRLYWYRQTLGQGPEFLTYFQNEAQLEKSRLLSDRFSAERPKGSFSTLEIQRTEQGDSAMYLCASSLLASHYEQYFGPGTRLTVT.

V gene TRBV13 combines with J gene TRBJ1-2; no reliable D call. Germline CDR1 and CDR2: PRHDT and FYEKMQ (reference sequence). The CDR3 consists of 14 residues. With 2 bases removed from V and 2 bases from J, the gap between germline ends came to 9 bases. The CDR3 bases are TGTGCCAGCAGCTTATGGACGGGAAACTATGGCTACACCTTC. This gives the protein CASSLWTGNYGYTF.

The chain has TRBV6-6 and TRBJ2-3; D possibly uses TRBD1 or TRBD2 (6 bases each). The V end was cut by 2 bases, the J end by 5 bases, with 14 bases between. CDR1 and CDR2 from the germline V gene are MNHNY and SVGAGI (reference sequence). This CDR3 is built from 15 residues. For the CDR3, the DNA is TGTGCCAGCAGTTACATCCGGGGGCAGGGAGATACGCAGTATTTT. Protein sequence: CASSYIRGQGDTQYF.

This clone occurred once. The chain links TRBV29-1 to TRBJ2-5; 7 positions agree with TRBD2. CDR3 length equals 12 residues. Trimming at V came to 4 bases and at J to 5 bases, leaving 4 bases not matched to a gene. In germline, CDR1 is SQVTM, CDR2 ANQGSEA. CDR3 in DNA: TGCAGCGTTGGGGCGCGGGGGGAGACCCAGTACTTC. Encoded protein: CSVGARGETQYF.

Within the sample, this clone is medium-sized. The V and J genes are TRBV18 and TRBJ1-1; 9 positions match TRBD1. This CDR3 comprises 13 residues. Germline CDR1 KGHSH, CDR2 LQKENI. The V and J ends lost 3 bases and 4 bases, in that order; junction bases with no gene match: 0. DNA for the CDR3: TGTGCCAGCTCACCGGACAGGGGCACTGAAGCTTTCTTT. Translation gives CASSPDRGTEAFF.

Details on this clone: A read error is the likely source, as a far larger clone sits one nucleotide away. V and J are TRBV6-1 and TRBJ1-1; TRBD1 is a possible D gene (6 bases). Between the trimmed V and J ends, which lost 11 bases and 1 base, there was a span of 14 bases. Germline-derived CDR1 and CDR2 are MNHNS and SASEGT. The CDR3 has 13 residues. The CDR3 here is CAGIWTENTEAFF. The CDR3 DNA is TGTGCCGGCATCTGGACAGAGAACACTGAAGCTTTCTTT.

The chain combines TRBV28 with TRBJ2-7; tentatively, D is TRBD1 (6 bases). The V end was cut by 5 bases, the J end by 3 bases, with 14 bases between. Germline V lookup: CDR1 MDHEN, CDR2 SYDVKM. This CDR3 has 14 amino acids. The DNA for the CDR3 is TGTGCCAGCAGTACGATGAAAGGGGGCTACGAGCAGTACTTC. Amino acid sequence: CASSTMKGGYEQYF.

This clone was counted once. The chain couples TRBV11-2 to TRBJ2-7; 8 bases match TRBD2. CDR3 length: 15 amino acids. Germline V gene lookup returns CDR1 SGHAT and CDR2 FQNNGV. The junction had 6 bases not matched to a gene; V was cut back by 1 base and J by 4 bases. The CDR3 sequence: CASSLGSGGGYEQYF. The CDR3 DNA reads as TGTGCCAGCAGCTTAGGGTCCGGGGGGGGATACGAGCAGTACTTC.

The V call is TRBV29-1, the J call TRBJ2-7; 7 bases fit TRBD1. Losses at the gene ends were 4 bases for V and 7 bases for J; bases not matched to a gene: 10. Looked up from germline, CDR1 is SQVTM and CDR2 is ANQGSEA. This CDR3 comprises 13 residues. In DNA, the CDR3 is TGCAGCGTTGGTTCAGGGACAGTGGGTGAGCAGTACTTC. It is translated as CSVGSGTVGEQYF.

V usage is TRBV7-9 and J usage is TRBJ2-7; D is possibly TRBD2 (5 bases). This CDR3 is built from 14 residues. Trimming cost V 5 bases and J 6 bases, with 17 bases left between them. Looked up from germline, CDR1 is SEHNR and CDR2 is FQNEAQ (reference sequence). The CDR3 region has the DNA TGTGCCAGCAGCCGTGACCTCACTCGGGGCGAGCAGTACTTC. Amino acid sequence: CASSRDLTRGEQYF. Full variable domain (outside the CDR3, taken from reference TRBV7-9 and TRBJ2-7): DTGVSQNPRHKITKRGQNVTFRCDPISEHNRLYWYRQTLGQGPEFLTYFQNEAQLEKSRLLSDRFSAERPKGSFSTLEIQRTEQGDSAMYLCASSRDLTRGEQYFGPGTRLTVT.

By its share, this clone is medium-sized. The chain links TRBV5-1 to TRBJ1-3; D gene uncertain. CDR3 length: 15 amino acids. Germline values: CDR1 SGHRS, CDR2 YFSETQ. V was pared by 4 bases and J by 0 bases, with 11 bases between. The DNA for the CDR3 is TGCGCCAGCAGCCCGTACTCAAGCTCTGGAAACACCATATATTTT. Translation gives CASSPYSSSGNTIYF.

This clone was found once. The rearrangement joins TRBV7-3 to TRBJ2-1; TRBD1 is a possible D gene (6 bases). CDR3 length: 15 amino acids. Germline V gene data show CDR1 as SGHTA and CDR2 as FQGTGA. Trimming removed 0 bases from V and 9 bases from J, with 15 bases in between. DNA of the CDR3: TGTGCCAGCAGCTTAACAGGGGGAAGGTTGGGTGAGCAGTTCTTC. Translation gives CASSLTGGRLGEQFF.

For the CDR3, the DNA is TGTGCCAGCAGCTTAGGCCTAGCGGGGGGCAGCTCCTACAATGAGCAGTTCTTC. Translated: CASSLGLAGGSSYNEQFF. The J gene is TRBJ2-1, the V gene TRBV7-9, with 11 bases lining up with TRBD2. V shed 1 base and J 0 bases; nucleotides not matched to a gene: 5. This CDR3 has 18 residues. Germline CDR1 reads SEHNR; CDR2 reads FQNEAQ (reference sequence).

The chain is built from TRBV6-5 and TRBJ1-5; TRBD1 aligns across 9 bases. The CDR3 totals 14 residues. Germline lookup yields CDR1 MNHEY and CDR2 SVGAGI. V was pared by 6 bases and J by 4 bases, with 4 bases of the junction left unmatched. CDR3 protein: CASRAGTGNQPQHF. The CDR3 DNA reads as TGTGCCAGCAGGGCAGGGACAGGGAATCAGCCCCAGCATTTT.

This clone has just a few counts. J is TRBJ2-1 and V is TRBV15; D is uncertain. CDR1 and CDR2 (germline): LNHNV, YYDKDF (reference sequence). This CDR3 contains 14 residues. Trimming stripped 8 bases from V and 7 bases from J, with 18 bases between. The CDR3 coding sequence is TGTGCCACCCGTGAGGAAAAAAAAGGGAATGAGCAGTTCTTC. It translates to CATREEKKGNEQFF. The whole variable domain, remainder taken from reference TRBV15 and TRBJ2-1, is DAMVIQNPRYQVTQFGKPVTLSCSQTLNHNVMYWYQQKSSQAPKLLFHYYDKDFNNEADTPDNFQSRRPNTSFCFLDIRSPGLGDTAMYLCATREEKKGNEQFFGPGTRLTVL.

This clone was seen a single time. This rearrangement joins TRBV6-5 to TRBJ2-3; D remains ambiguous. Trimming removed 0 bases at V and 0 bases at J, with 4 bases between. The CDR3 extends over 14 amino acids. Germline CDR1 reads MNHEY; CDR2 reads SVGAGI. For the CDR3, the DNA is TGTGCCAGCAGTTACTCGCCTAGCACAGATACGCAGTATTTT. It yields the protein CASSYSPSTDTQYF.

This clone has only one observation. The chain's CDR3 is CASSLGFGREQYF. CDR3 nucleotide sequence: TGTGCCAGCAGTTTAGGGTTTGGCCGCGAGCAGTACTTC. This chain joins TRBV27 and TRBJ2-7; D is unresolved. The CDR3 runs to 13 residues. CDR1 MNHEY and CDR2 SMNVEV come from the germline V gene (reference sequence). Trimming left V 2 bases short and J 6 bases short, with 11 bases between.

The chain joins TRBV6-5 to TRBJ1-4; D is possibly TRBD1 (5 bases). V lost 4 bases to trimming and J lost 0 bases, with 9 bases between them. CDR3 size: 15 residues. Per germline, CDR1 MNHEY and CDR2 SVGAGI. The CDR3 DNA is TGTGCCAGCAGTTTGGGGGGGACAACTAATGAAAAACTGTTTTTT. Its protein product is CASSLGGTTNEKLFF.

As DNA, the CDR3 is TGCGCCAGCAGCCAAGAAGGGGGACAGCCTGTAATTTACACCGGGGAGCTGTTTTTT. This gives the protein CASSQEGGQPVIYTGELFF. V and J are TRBV4-1 and TRBJ2-2; 7 bases map to TRBD1. The trim removed 0 bases at V and 3 bases at J, leaving 13 bases unmatched. The germline gives CDR1 MGHRA, CDR2 YSYEKL. CDR3 length: 19 amino acids.

DNA for the CDR3: TGTGCCAGTAGTATCGTCACGGGGGCTGGAAACACCATATATTTT. Amino acid sequence: CASSIVTGAGNTIYF. The gene calls are TRBV19 and TRBJ1-3; D is possibly TRBD1 (5 bases). Between the trimmed V and J ends, which lost 3 bases and 2 bases, there was a span of 11 bases. This CDR3 spans 15 amino acids. Germline-derived CDR1 and CDR2 are LNHDA and SQIVND (reference sequence).

This chain connects TRBV7-2 to TRBJ1-2, with D possibly TRBD1 on 6 matching bases. With 2 bases removed from V and 2 bases from J, the gap between germline ends came to 15 bases. The CDR3 is 16 residues long. Per germline, CDR1 SGHTA and CDR2 FQGNSA. CDR3 loop: CASSLFLGQKNYGYTF. Written as DNA, the CDR3 is TGTGCCAGCAGCTTATTCTTGGGACAAAAGAACTATGGCTACACCTTC.

The V call is TRBV6-5, the J call TRBJ2-1; D gene unclear. Germline CDR1 and CDR2: MNHEY and SVGAGI. The CDR3 sequence is 13 residues long. The ends were cut back, 7 bases at V and 1 base at J, with 8 bases in the middle. CDR3 loop: CASKGDSYNEQFF. CDR3 DNA: TGTGCCAGCAAAGGAGATTCCTACAATGAGCAGTTCTTC.

DNA of the CDR3: TGCGCCAGCAGCATCGGGCGGGGGCCGGAGGGAGAGACCCAGTACTTC. Protein product: CASSIGRGPEGETQYF. The rearrangement joins TRBV5-1 to TRBJ2-5; weak D call: TRBD2 (7 bases). This CDR3 contains 16 residues. Germline V CDR1 and CDR2: SGHRS, YFSETQ. Trimming took off 4 bases at V and 4 bases at J, with 20 bases between the two ends.

The V call is TRBV11-3, the J call TRBJ2-7, with 10 bases identical to TRBD1. Germline loops: CDR1 SGHNT, CDR2 YENEEA. J lost 2 bases, V lost 5 bases, and 6 bases had no gene match. CDR3 length: 15 amino acids. Here the CDR3 DNA reads TGTGCCAGCAGCGCAGACGGACAGGGGGCCTACGAGCAGTACTTC. It yields the protein CASSADGQGAYEQYF.

In this sample, this clone turned up a few times. This chain uses TRBV7-6 with TRBJ1-6; D gene uncertain. The V gene's germline CDR1 is SGHVS and CDR2 FNYEAQ. The CDR3 is 15 residues long. V lost 3 bases and J lost 6, with 12 bases in between. The CDR3 loop reads CASSLNRATNSPLHF. The CDR3 DNA reads TGTGCCAGCAGCTTGAACCGGGCCACTAATTCACCCCTCCACTTT. Full variable domain (rest looked up from reference TRBV7-6 and TRBJ1-6): GAGVSQSPRYKVTKRGQDVALRCDPISGHVSLYWYRQALGQGPEFLTYFNYEAQQDKSGLPNDRFSAERPEGSISTLTIQRTEQRDSAMYRCASSLNRATNSPLHFGNGTRLTVT.

This clone was seen only a few times. The chain has TRBV27 and TRBJ2-2, with D perhaps matching TRBD1 or TRBD2 (6 bases each). Trimming removed 2 bases from V and 6 bases from J, with 22 bases in between. The germline CDR1 and CDR2 sequences are MNHEY and SMNVEV (reference sequence). The CDR3 loop spans 18 amino acids. In DNA form, the CDR3 reads TGTGCCAGCAGTTTAGCAGGGTACCCTGGAGGGACATCCGGGGAGCTGTTTTTT. Translated, it gives CASSLAGYPGGTSGELFF.

The CDR3 region has the DNA TGTGCCAGCAGCGCGCCAATACGGGACCCCGACTACGAGCAGTACTTC. Translation: CASSAPIRDPDYEQYF. The V gene is TRBV7-9, the J gene TRBJ2-7, with D perhaps given as TRBD1 or TRBD2 (5 bases each). Trimming shortened V by 5 bases and J by 3 bases, and 20 bases separated the two germline ends. Germline lookup yields CDR1 SEHNR and CDR2 FQNEAQ (reference sequence). The CDR3 spans 16 residues.

This clone was counted only a few times. The rearrangement uses TRBV6-5 and TRBJ2-1; the D is unclear. The CDR3 has 13 residues. Trimming shortened V by 6 bases and J by 8 bases, and 14 bases separated the two germline ends. Germline CDR1 is MNHEY and CDR2 is SVGAGI. CDR3 nucleotides: TGTGCCAGCAGCCCTGGACCGACCGATGAGCAGTTCTTC. Translated, it gives CASSPGPTDEQFF.

The rearrangement links TRBV27 to TRBJ1-1; TRBD1 matches 7 bases. Trimming removed 5 bases from V and 4 bases from J; junction bases left unmatched: 10. CDR3 length equals 15 residues. In germline, CDR1 is MNHEY, CDR2 SMNVEV (reference sequence). The CDR3 protein is CASSKLIRGPTEAFF. DNA for the CDR3: TGTGCCAGCAGTAAACTGATTAGGGGGCCCACTGAAGCTTTCTTT.